This TCR beta chain originates from a study of T cell responses to AZD1222 COVID-19 vaccine. This clone was counted between two and nine times. Antigen specificity is unknown. The method was immunoSEQ multiplex PCR; TCRdb's version includes in-frame clones alone and lacks a portion of them. Here the sample spans roughly 110,000 clones, about 90% being singletons. Points from the study as a whole: Dominant at 160-218 and 743-854, vaccine-associated CD4 TCRs also spanned spike. Clonal diversity may have been underestimated, and the donors were mostly white British, with more females than males. Reportedly, close to half of spike-specific TCRs are directed against unmutated variant regions. Scientists sampled the repertoires only once the peak T cell response had passed.

The sequence was obtained from an adult in good health. Specimen: peripheral blood, collected on day 0 of AZD1222 vaccination.

CDR3 coding DNA: TGTGCCAGCAGCTTAGGCCGGGGGGGAACTAATGAAAAACTGTTTTTT. This codes for CASSLGRGGTNEKLFF. V and J are TRBV13 and TRBJ1-4; D is perhaps TRBD1 (5 bases). Trimming took off 0 bases at V and 1 base at J, with 9 bases between the two ends. This CDR3 is built from 16 residues. The germline gives CDR1 PRHDT, CDR2 FYEKMQ (reference sequence).